The clone carrying this T cell receptor (beta chain) was detected once. TCRdb re-analysed the 5' RACE reads in MiXCR, keeping a single row per CDR3 protein. The table includes 60,000 to 65,000 distinct CDR3 sequences, 25% to 35% detected once. V shed 1 base and J 5 bases; nucleotides not matched to a gene: 5. CDR1 and CDR2 (germline): DFQATT, SNEGSKA (reference sequence). This CDR3 has 13 amino acids. This chain uses TRBV20-1 with TRBJ2-7; 7 nucleotides line up with TRBD2. This TCR was sampled from a female donor with breast cancer. Sequenced sample: tumor-infiltrating naive CD4+ T cells sorted from the breast tumor. Subset defined: naive CD4+ T cells, CD4+CD45RA+CD25-. In DNA, the CDR3 is TGCAGTGCTAGAGCAGGGACTAACCACGAGCAGTACTTC. The encoded protein is CSARAGTNHEQYF.